The clone carrying this TCR beta chain was counted a few times. Its antigen is not identified. This entry comes from a study of blood T cells in healthy people across ages. Trimming at V came to 4 bases and at J to 11 bases, leaving 13 bases not matched to a gene. This CDR3 has 16 residues. CDR1 and CDR2 from the germline V gene are MNHEY and SVGAGI. Primed by a sample-barcoded 5' primer and a J-beta primer mix, a second PCR proceeded for roughly 6 to 12 cycles. TCRdb re-called the 5' RACE reads with MiXCR, one entry per CDR3 protein. The table includes hundreds of thousands of distinct CDR3 sequences, under 65% detected once. Whole-study findings and limits: Whereas aged donors had fewer naive CD4+ cells, long-lived donors had more of them and higher diversity.

This chain uses TRBV6-5 with TRBJ2-5, with 13 bases that match TRBD2. The TCR comes from an elderly woman in good health. Sample: blood. The CDR3: CASSFWTSGRPNEQYF. CDR3 nucleotide sequence: TGTGCCAGCAGTTTCTGGACTAGCGGGAGACCCAATGAGCAGTACTTC.